The 26 T cell receptor beta chains given below trace back to one sample, sequenced in a study of T-cell reconstitution after alpha-beta-depleted transplantation in children. The TCRbeta library incorporated unique molecular identifiers. TCRdb reanalysed the PCR reads using MiXCR and keeps one entry per CDR3 protein. The sample has roughly 110,000 distinct CDR3 sequences, 10% seen once. This material consisted of PBMCs, taken before TCRalphabeta/CD19-depleted stem cell transplant. All receptors derive from a boy younger than 10 with acute lymphoblastic leukemia, due to receive a stem cell transplant.

This clonotype was detected ten times or more. The CDR3 nucleotides are TGTGCCAGCAGCTTGGGACAGGGGGCTGGTGAGCAGTTCTTC. It specifies CASSLGQGAGEQFF. The rearrangement links TRBV5-4 to TRBJ2-1; 10 bases fit TRBD1. Trimming removed 0 bases from V and 9 bases from J; junction bases left unmatched: 3. This CDR3 has 14 amino acids. Germline V CDR1 and CDR2: SGHNT, YYREEE (reference sequence).

V gene TRBV6-5 combines with J gene TRBJ2-2; no reliable D call. The CDR3 sequence is 17 residues long. CDR1 MNHEY and CDR2 SVGAGI come from the germline V gene. V was clipped by 9 bases and J by 6 bases, with 26 bases between them. CDR3: CARAKSGPKHPSGELFF. The CDR3 DNA reads TGTGCCAGAGCAAAATCAGGACCGAAACATCCGTCCGGGGAGCTGTTTTTT.

This clonotype was recorded a few times. The J gene is TRBJ1-4, the V gene TRBV5-1; D may be TRBD1 (6 bases). This CDR3 is built from 14 residues. CDR1 is SGHRS and CDR2 is YFSETQ in the germline V gene. Deletions cut 3 bases from V and 8 bases from J, with 14 bases between. CDR3 sequence reads: CASSYGGFREKLFF. Written as DNA, the CDR3 is TGCGCCAGCAGCTACGGGGGCTTTCGGGAAAAACTGTTTTTT. The full variable domain, rest sourced from reference TRBV5-1 and TRBJ1-4, is KAGVTQTPRYLIKTRGQQVTLSCSPISGHRSVSWYQQTPGQGLQFLFEYFSETQRNKGNFPGRFSGRQFSNSRSEMNVSTLELGDSALYLCASSYGGFREKLFFGSGTQLSVL.

The rearrangement links TRBV14 to TRBJ1-1; unclear D gene. V was trimmed by 4 bases and J by 8 bases, leaving 23 bases between them. Germline CDR1 and CDR2: SGHDN and FVKESK. CDR3 length: 16 residues. The CDR3 sequence: CASSPRVGKALPEAFF. DNA of the CDR3: TGTGCCAGCAGCCCTAGGGTTGGTAAGGCCCTACCCGAAGCTTTCTTT.

This clonotype was detected many times. This rearrangement joins TRBV20-1 to TRBJ1-3, with a weak D call TRBD1 (5 bases). Germline CDR1 is DFQATT and CDR2 is SNEGSKA (reference sequence). The CDR3 length is 14 residues. Trimming removed 5 bases at V and 0 bases at J, with 11 bases between. The CDR3 nucleotides are TGCAGTGCTGGGGACGCAAACTCTGGAAACACCATATATTTT. It encodes CSAGDANSGNTIYF.

This clonotype was found a few times. The junction differs from germline at one of its ends, possibly a read error. The chain uses TRBV20-1 and TRBJ2-3; 8 bases line up with TRBD2. Germline V lookup: CDR1 DFQATT, CDR2 SNEGSKA (reference sequence). This CDR3 spans 13 amino acids. For the CDR3, the DNA is TGCAGTGCAAGAGCGGGAGCGATGGATACGCAGTATTTT. This encodes CSARAGAMDTQYF.

This clonotype came up many times. CDR3 sequence reads: CASSPSAFSGNTIYF. The CDR3 DNA sequence: TGTGCCAGCAGCCCCTCGGCTTTCTCTGGAAACACCATATATTTT. This sequence joins TRBV7-6 and TRBJ1-3; D is uncertain. Germline V gives CDR1 SGHVS, CDR2 FNYEAQ. V lost 5 bases and J 0 bases, leaving 11 bases between the germline ends. This CDR3 contains 15 residues.

This clonotype was observed a single time. This chain uses TRBV5-1 with TRBJ2-3; D gene unclear. Trimming pared 0 bases from V and 2 bases from J, leaving 13 bases between. The CDR3 consists of 16 residues. Germline V gene data show CDR1 as SGHRS and CDR2 as YFSETQ. CDR3 coding DNA: TGCGCCAGCAGCTTGGGTCCAGCCCCCTTCACAGATACGCAGTATTTT. This sequence encodes CASSLGPAPFTDTQYF.

This clonotype has a count of ten or more. The gene calls are TRBV6-1 and TRBJ1-4, with D uncertain. Germline values: CDR1 MNHNS, CDR2 SASEGT. V was shortened by 7 bases and J by 5 bases, with 20 bases between the two germline ends. The CDR3 sequence is 16 residues long. The CDR3 loop is CASKDTLHLGNEKLFF. The CDR3 nucleotides read TGTGCCAGCAAGGATACACTCCACTTGGGGAATGAAAAACTGTTTTTT.

This clonotype was observed many times. The genes are TRBV20-1 and TRBJ2-3, with 10 bases identical to TRBD2. Germline-derived CDR1 and CDR2 are DFQATT and SNEGSKA (reference sequence). Trimming took 0 bases from V and 3 from J; bases not matched to a gene: 3. CDR3 length: 15 residues. CDR3 sequence (DNA): TGCAGTGCTAGAGATCCTAGCGGGAGAACAGATACGCAGTATTTT. Protein sequence: CSARDPSGRTDTQYF.

In its sample, this clonotype was seen many times. V usage is TRBV4-1 and J usage is TRBJ2-3; 14 bases line up with TRBD2. Germline V gives CDR1 MGHRA, CDR2 YSYEKL. V dropped 4 bases and J dropped 3; count of bases not matched to a gene: 3. The CDR3 covers 16 residues. This CDR3 is CASSLRTSGRTDTQYF. CDR3 sequence (DNA): TGCGCCAGCAGCCTCCGGACTAGCGGGAGGACAGATACGCAGTATTTT.

The chain uses TRBV5-1 and TRBJ2-7; D remains unclear. The germline gives CDR1 SGHRS, CDR2 YFSETQ. This CDR3 has 13 amino acids. Trimming cost V 0 bases and J 7 bases, with 11 bases left between them. The CDR3 region has the DNA TGCGCCAGCAGCTTGGGGACCGAAGGGGAGCAGTACTTC. It encodes CASSLGTEGEQYF. Combining the CDR3 with reference TRBV5-1 and TRBJ2-7 gives the whole variable domain KAGVTQTPRYLIKTRGQQVTLSCSPISGHRSVSWYQQTPGQGLQFLFEYFSETQRNKGNFPGRFSGRQFSNSRSEMNVSTLELGDSALYLCASSLGTEGEQYFGPGTRLTVT.

This clonotype was seen a few times. The gene calls are TRBV7-8 and TRBJ1-6; no clear D gene. The germline CDR1 and CDR2 sequences are SGHVS and FQNEAQ. V lost 3 bases to trimming and J lost 8 bases, with 8 bases between them. The CDR3 totals 13 residues. CDR3 protein: CASSLEDYSPLHF. In DNA form, the CDR3 reads TGTGCCAGCAGCTTGGAAGATTATTCACCCCTCCACTTT.

This clonotype appeared many times. The chain couples TRBV5-1 to TRBJ2-1, with D uncertain. CDR1 is SGHRS, CDR2 YFSETQ, per germline. The CDR3 loop spans 18 amino acids. V lost 4 bases to trimming and J lost 9 bases, with 29 bases between them. DNA for the CDR3: TGCGCCAGCAGCGCTCTGGGTTTTGCGAGAACCCTTGGTGTTGAGCAGTTCTTC. This codes for CASSALGFARTLGVEQFF.

This clonotype occurred many times. In nucleotides, the CDR3 is TGTGCCAGCAGCTTTAAGGGCTTTAGCACAGATACGCAGTATTTT. Amino acid sequence: CASSFKGFSTDTQYF. V gene TRBV7-3 combines with J gene TRBJ2-3; D gene ambiguous. Germline V gives CDR1 SGHTA, CDR2 FQGTGA. The V gene lost 3 bases and the J gene lost 0 bases, with 10 bases spanning the gap. CDR3 size: 15 residues. The full variable domain, with the rest looked up from reference TRBV7-3 and TRBJ2-3, is GAGVSQTPSNKVTEKGKYVELRCDPISGHTALYWYRQSLGQGPEFLIYFQGTGAADDSGLPNDRFFAVRPEGSVSTLKIQRTERGDSAVYLCASSFKGFSTDTQYFGPGTRLTVL.

The CDR3 region has the DNA TGCAGTGCTAGAGACGATATTCCTCTAGGCACGTTTTCAGGGGGCGGTAACTATGGCTACACCTTC. It yields the protein CSARDDIPLGTFSGGGNYGYTF. The V and J genes are TRBV20-1 and TRBJ1-2; 8 positions match TRBD1. With V trimmed by 0 bases and J by 1 base, 25 bases remained unmatched. The CDR3 covers 22 residues. CDR1 DFQATT and CDR2 SNEGSKA come from the germline V gene (reference sequence).

This chain links TRBV4-1 with TRBJ2-2, with 12 positions matching TRBD2. The CDR3 runs 17 residues. V dropped 4 bases and J dropped 4; count of bases not matched to a gene: 7. Germline loops: CDR1 MGHRA, CDR2 YSYEKL. The CDR3 sequence is CASSRSTSGSATGELFF. CDR3 DNA sequence: TGCGCCAGCAGCCGATCGACTAGCGGGAGTGCCACCGGGGAGCTGTTTTTT.

In its sample, this clonotype was seen a few times. V usage is TRBV7-2 and J usage is TRBJ2-5; 7 nucleotides match TRBD2. V trimming: 2 bases; J trimming: 4 bases; junction bases outside the gene matches: 10. Germline values: CDR1 SGHTA, CDR2 FQGNSA. There are 16 residues in the CDR3. The CDR3 DNA reads as TGTGCCAGCAGCTTAAGTCGGAGGCGGGAGAGAGAGACCCAGTACTTC. Protein sequence: CASSLSRRRERETQYF.

The rearrangement uses TRBV24-1 and TRBJ2-3, with D uncertain. The CDR3 has 15 amino acids. Germline CDR1 is KGHDR and CDR2 is SFDVKD. With 9 bases removed from V and 2 bases from J, the gap between germline ends came to 17 bases. CDR3 sequence: CATQADGVPTDTQYF. The CDR3 coding sequence is TGTGCCACCCAGGCGGACGGAGTCCCCACAGATACGCAGTATTTT.

There are a few counts of this clonotype. This sequence joins TRBV11-2 and TRBJ2-3; TRBD1 matches at 7 bases. V was clipped by 6 bases and J by 10 bases; unmatched bases: 28. CDR3 length: 19 amino acids. Germline CDR1 SGHAT, CDR2 FQNNGV. CDR3 region: CASSYQGDSPILGKYAQYF. As DNA, the CDR3 is TGTGCCAGCAGTTATCAGGGGGACAGCCCTATTTTGGGGAAATATGCGCAGTATTTT.

A few counts support this clonotype. CDR3 sequence reads: CASSQEGGAGELFF. CDR3 bases: TGCGCCAGCAGCCAAGAGGGGGGGGCCGGGGAGCTGTTTTTT. The V call is TRBV4-1, the J call TRBJ2-2, with 7 bases identical to TRBD2. This CDR3 is built from 14 residues. Germline V gene lookup returns CDR1 MGHRA and CDR2 YSYEKL. Trimming removed 0 bases from V and 6 bases from J; junction bases left unmatched: 1.

In this sample, this clonotype turned up many times. The chain is built from TRBV20-1 and TRBJ1-5; D perhaps matches TRBD1 (5 bases). The CDR3 sequence is 13 residues long. Deletions cut 4 bases from V and 3 bases from J, with 10 bases between. CDR1 DFQATT and CDR2 SNEGSKA come from the germline V gene (reference sequence). In DNA, the CDR3 is TGCAGTGCTATTAAGGACAACAATCAGCCCCAGCATTTT. Its translation: CSAIKDNNQPQHF.

The gene calls are TRBV9 and TRBJ1-3, with 7 bases fitting TRBD1. Losses at the gene ends were 3 bases for V and 0 bases for J; bases not matched to a gene: 3. The V gene's germline CDR1 is SGDLS and CDR2 YYNGEE. The CDR3 has 15 residues. The CDR3 spells CASSDRQGSGNTIYF. Written as DNA, the CDR3 is TGTGCCAGCAGCGACAGACAGGGCTCTGGAAACACCATATATTTT.

The chain is built from TRBV29-1 and TRBJ1-2; possibly TRBD1 for D (5 bases). This CDR3 comprises 13 residues. Germline loops: CDR1 SQVTM, CDR2 ANQGSEA. V was trimmed by 7 bases and J by 4 bases, leaving 16 bases between them. The CDR3 protein is CSGGTAGSYGYTF. CDR3 nucleotide sequence: TGCAGCGGCGGGACCGCGGGAAGCTATGGCTACACCTTC.

This clonotype was observed a handful of times. The chain couples TRBV5-6 to TRBJ2-7; 12 bases line up with TRBD2. The length of the CDR3 is 17 residues. With V trimmed by 0 bases and J by 2 bases, 6 bases remained unmatched. The germline CDR1 and CDR2 sequences are SGHDT and YYEEEE. The CDR3: CASSLDSSGRAAYEQYF. As DNA, the CDR3 is TGTGCCAGCAGCTTGGATTCTAGCGGGAGGGCCGCCTACGAGCAGTACTTC.

This clonotype was found a few times. The chain is built from TRBV2 and TRBJ2-7; perhaps TRBD2 as D (5 bases). Trimming removed 3 bases at V and 3 bases at J, with 12 bases between. This CDR3 spans 14 amino acids. CDR1 is SNHLY, CDR2 FYNNEI, per germline. The CDR3 loop is CASSEVAPDYEQYF. In DNA form, the CDR3 reads TGTGCCAGCAGTGAGGTAGCGCCAGACTACGAGCAGTACTTC.